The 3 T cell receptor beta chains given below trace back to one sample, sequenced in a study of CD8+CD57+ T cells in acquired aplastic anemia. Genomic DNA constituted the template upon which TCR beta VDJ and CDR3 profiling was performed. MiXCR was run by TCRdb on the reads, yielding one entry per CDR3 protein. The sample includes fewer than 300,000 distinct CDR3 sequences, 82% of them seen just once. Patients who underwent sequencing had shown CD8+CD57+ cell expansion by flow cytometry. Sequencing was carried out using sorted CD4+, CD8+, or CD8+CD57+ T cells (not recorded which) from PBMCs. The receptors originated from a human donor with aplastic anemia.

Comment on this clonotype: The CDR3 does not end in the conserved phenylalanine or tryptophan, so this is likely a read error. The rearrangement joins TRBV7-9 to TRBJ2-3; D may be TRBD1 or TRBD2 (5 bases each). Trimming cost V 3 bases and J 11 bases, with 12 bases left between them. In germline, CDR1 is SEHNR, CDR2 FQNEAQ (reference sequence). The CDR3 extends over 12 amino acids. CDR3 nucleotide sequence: TGTGCCAGCAGCTTCGGGGCAGAGAGGCAGTATATT. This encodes CASSFGAERQYI.

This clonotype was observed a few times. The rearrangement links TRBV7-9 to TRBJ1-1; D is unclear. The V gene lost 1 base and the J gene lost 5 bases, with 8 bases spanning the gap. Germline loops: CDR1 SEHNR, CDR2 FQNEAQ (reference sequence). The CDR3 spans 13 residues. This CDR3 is CASSLGLDTEAFF. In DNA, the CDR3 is TGTGCCAGCAGCTTAGGGTTGGATACTGAAGCTTTCTTT.

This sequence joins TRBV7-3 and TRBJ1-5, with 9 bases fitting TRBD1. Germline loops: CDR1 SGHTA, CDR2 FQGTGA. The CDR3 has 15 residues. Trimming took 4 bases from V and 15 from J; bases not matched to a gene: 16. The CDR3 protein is CASSYTGGLGGELHF. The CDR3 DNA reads TGTGCCAGCAGCTATACAGGGGGCCTCGGCGGGGAGCTGCATTTT.